A single sample is the source of the 26 T cell receptor beta chains below, sequenced in a study of cytomegalovirus exposure and HLA in healthy donors. With 60 Vbeta and 13 Jbeta primers, the PCR was carried out. Some clones are missing from TCRdb's copy, which holds only in-frame ones; the method was immunoSEQ multiplex PCR. The sample includes 120,000 to 150,000 clones, just over 70% of them seen just once. The sequencing sample was made of PBMCs. The source is a woman between 25 and 40 years old in good health and CMV-seronegative.

V and J are TRBV18 and TRBJ2-5; TRBD2 agrees at 7 bases. The germline gives CDR1 KGHSH, CDR2 LQKENI. After removal of 2 bases from V and 4 bases from J, the junction contained 7 bases not matched to a gene. This CDR3 comprises 15 residues. The CDR3 sequence is CASSPGAGEGETQYF. CDR3 bases: TGTGCCAGCTCACCAGGCGCGGGGGAGGGAGAGACCCAGTACTTC. Using reference TRBV18 and TRBJ2-5 for the parts outside the CDR3, the full variable domain is NAGVMQNPRHLVRRRGQEARLRCSPMKGHSHVYWYRQLPEEGLKFMVYLQKENIIDESGMPKERFSAEFPKEGPSILRIQQVVRGDSAAYFCASSPGAGEGETQYFGPGTRLLVL.

This chain uses TRBV10-3 with TRBJ2-3; 13 bases align to TRBD2. The germline V gene encodes CDR1 ENHRY and CDR2 SYGVKD. The trim removed 2 bases at V and 1 base at J, leaving 9 bases unmatched. This CDR3 is built from 19 residues. The CDR3 bases are TGTGCCATCAGTGAGGAACTAGCGGGAGGGCCCTCGCGCACAGATACGCAGTATTTT. Translated: CAISEELAGGPSRTDTQYF.

Regarding this clone: A read error may produce the germline difference seen at one junction end. This rearrangement joins TRBV28 to TRBJ2-7, with a possible D match to TRBD1 (6 bases). The CDR3 is 17 residues long. Germline CDR1 is MDHEN and CDR2 is SYDVKM. CDR3 in DNA: TGTGCCAGCAGTTTAAGGCGGTTGGACAGCCTCTCCCACGAGCAGTACTTC. Amino acids: CASSLRRLDSLSHEQYF.

The chain links TRBV7-3 to TRBJ2-2, with 8 bases aligning to TRBD1. Per germline, CDR1 SGHTA and CDR2 FQGTGA. The junction had 11 bases not matched to a gene; V was cut back by 5 bases and J by 6 bases. CDR3 size: 16 residues. DNA for the CDR3: TGTGCCAGCAGCCCTTCAGGGGACAGGATCCCCGGGGAGCTGTTTTTT. Its translation is CASSPSGDRIPGELFF.

The rearrangement uses TRBV10-1 and TRBJ2-2, with 9 bases lining up with TRBD1. The trim removed 7 bases at V and 4 bases at J, leaving 13 bases unmatched. In germline, CDR1 is WNHNN, CDR2 SYGVQD (reference sequence). The CDR3 covers 17 residues. DNA for the CDR3: TGCGCCAGCACCGTATATTCCGGGACAGGGCCCACCGGGGAGCTGTTTTTT. Its translation is CASTVYSGTGPTGELFF.

The chain recombines TRBV2 with TRBJ2-5; D is undetermined. Gene TRBJ2-7 matches the end of the DNA better, so the J call may be wrong. In germline, CDR1 is SNHLY, CDR2 FYNNEI. This CDR3 comprises 12 residues. The CDR3 sequence: CASEMSSYEQYF. The CDR3 DNA follows: TGTGCCAGCGAGATGAGCTCCTACGAGCAGTACTTC.

The V call is TRBV5-4, the J call TRBJ2-7; the D gene is possibly TRBD1 (6 bases). CDR3 length: 14 amino acids. Germline CDR1 is SGHNT and CDR2 is YYREEE (reference sequence). V lost 4 bases to trimming and J lost 3 bases, with 14 bases between them. CDR3 nucleotide sequence: TGTGCCAGCAGCAGAACAGGGCCGAACTACGAGCAGTACTTC. Encoded protein: CASSRTGPNYEQYF.

The genes are TRBV7-2 and TRBJ2-1; TRBD2 aligns across 11 bases. The CDR3 consists of 15 residues. Germline CDR1 reads SGHTA; CDR2 reads FQGNSA. With 3 bases clipped from V and 3 bases from J, the junction kept 1 base outside the gene matches. The CDR3: CASSFGTSGYNEQFF. As DNA, the CDR3 is TGTGCCAGCAGCTTTGGGACTAGCGGCTACAATGAGCAGTTCTTC.

There are a few counts of this clone. V gene TRBV4-1 combines with J gene TRBJ2-2; 8 nucleotides match TRBD2. The V gene's germline CDR1 is MGHRA and CDR2 YSYEKL. The ends lost 3 bases at V and 5 bases at J; junction bases unmatched: 8. This CDR3 has 16 residues. The CDR3 DNA sequence: TGCGCCAGCAGCCAGGGGAGCGGGGGCGCGACCGGGGAGCTGTTTTTT. Translated: CASSQGSGGATGELFF.

The chain employs TRBV7-2 and TRBJ2-7, with 7 nucleotides matching TRBD2. The V gene end was trimmed by 1 base and the J gene end by 4 bases; junction bases not matched to a gene: 7. Germline V gene data show CDR1 as SGHTA and CDR2 as FQGNSA. The CDR3 has 15 residues. CDR3 DNA sequence: TGTGCCAGCAGCTTAGATCCTAGCGGAGCTTACGAGCAGTACTTC. The encoded protein is CASSLDPSGAYEQYF.

This clone was seen more than once but under ten times. This chain joins TRBV6-1 and TRBJ1-2; 7 bases fit TRBD1. In germline, CDR1 is MNHNS, CDR2 SASEGT. The CDR3 runs to 15 residues. J gave up 0 bases and V 6 bases, and 7 bases lay outside the gene matches. CDR3 region: CASRGETGANYGYTF. CDR3 DNA: TGTGCCAGCAGAGGGGAAACAGGGGCTAACTATGGCTACACCTTC.

The chain carries TRBV27 and TRBJ1-1; D remains unclear. Germline V CDR1 and CDR2: MNHEY, SMNVEV (reference sequence). The ends were cut back, 4 bases at V and 0 bases at J, with 15 bases in the middle. The CDR3 is made up of 16 amino acids. The CDR3 DNA follows: TGTGCCAGCAGTTCCGGACGGGGTCAAATGAACACTGAAGCTTTCTTT. Translated, it gives CASSSGRGQMNTEAFF.

The V and J genes are TRBV18 and TRBJ2-1, with 8 nucleotides matching TRBD2. This CDR3 has 18 residues. Unmatched junction bases numbered 14, after V lost 3 bases and J lost 4 bases. The V gene's germline CDR1 is KGHSH and CDR2 LQKENI. The CDR3 loop reads CASSPSQAGGEAYNEQFF. CDR3 nucleotide sequence: TGTGCCAGCTCACCCTCCCAGGCGGGGGGAGAAGCTTACAATGAGCAGTTCTTC.

The sample holds a few counts of this clone. The chain uses TRBV11-2 and TRBJ2-5; TRBD1 agrees at 7 bases. CDR3 length equals 15 residues. Germline assignment: CDR1 SGHAT and CDR2 FQNNGV. J was trimmed by 3 bases and V by 3 bases; bases with no gene match: 7. For the CDR3, the DNA is TGTGCCAGCAGCTTTGGTCATCAGGGGGAAGAGACCCAGTACTTC. It encodes CASSFGHQGEETQYF.

This chain connects TRBV5-7 to TRBJ2-1; 11 nucleotides align to TRBD2. TRBV5-7 is known as an ORF, though its function is uncertain. Germline trimming cut 2 bases from V and 8 bases from J; bases unmatched to any gene: 6. The CDR3 sequence is 15 residues long. CDR3 coding DNA: TGTGCCAGCAGCTTAACTAGCGGGAGAGAATATGAGCAGTTCTTC. Translation: CASSLTSGREYEQFF.

Written as DNA, the CDR3 is TGTGCCAGCAGTGAAGTAAATAACGGCTATGGCTACACCTTC. It is translated as CASSEVNNGYGYTF. The rearrangement links TRBV6-1 to TRBJ1-2; D is undetermined. V dropped 1 base and J dropped 4 bases, with 10 bases sitting between them. Germline V CDR1 and CDR2: MNHNS, SASEGT. The CDR3 runs 14 residues.

The chain joins TRBV7-9 to TRBJ2-7, with a weak D call TRBD2 (5 bases). Trimming removed 1 base from V and 5 bases from J, with 12 bases in between. The CDR3 length is 14 residues. Per germline, CDR1 SEHNR and CDR2 FQNEAQ (reference sequence). DNA for the CDR3: TGTGCCAGCAGCTTAGTAGAGGGTAGGAACGAGCAGTACTTC. Its protein is CASSLVEGRNEQYF. Full variable domain (remainder filled in from reference TRBV7-9 and TRBJ2-7): DTGVSQNPRHKITKRGQNVTFRCDPISEHNRLYWYRQTLGQGPEFLTYFQNEAQLEKSRLLSDRFSAERPKGSFSTLEIQRTEQGDSAMYLCASSLVEGRNEQYFGPGTRLTVT.

To note about this clone: The junction does not match germline at one end; this may be a read error. The chain employs TRBV7-9 and TRBJ1-2; tentatively, D is TRBD1 (6 bases). Germline V gene data show CDR1 as SEHNR and CDR2 as FQNEAQ (reference sequence). This CDR3 is 15 amino acids long. DNA for the CDR3: TGTTCCAGCAGCGCAGAACAGGGTCTTGGCTATGGCTACACCTTC. It specifies CSSSAEQGLGYGYTF.

The CDR3, as DNA: TGTGCCAGCAGTTACGACAGTCATAGCAATCAGCCCCAGCATTTT. It encodes CASSYDSHSNQPQHF. The J gene is TRBJ1-5, the V gene TRBV6-5; D is possibly TRBD1 (5 bases). V gave up 2 bases and J gave up 0 bases, with 8 bases separating them. Germline lookup yields CDR1 MNHEY and CDR2 SVGAGI. The CDR3 spans 15 residues.

The chain has TRBV6-5 and TRBJ1-1; no clear D gene. The V end was cut by 0 bases, the J end by 5 bases, with 10 bases between. The CDR3 is 14 residues long. Per the germline V gene, CDR1 is MNHEY and CDR2 is SVGAGI. CDR3 loop: CASSYSSVTTEAFF. The CDR3 DNA follows: TGTGCCAGCAGTTACTCCTCGGTGACTACTGAAGCTTTCTTT.

The CDR3 coding sequence is TGTGCCAGCAGTTATACCCCGACTAGCTGGGGCCGGGAGCAGTACTTC. This encodes CASSYTPTSWGREQYF. V usage is TRBV6-5 and J usage is TRBJ2-7, with 7 bases fitting TRBD2. Losses at the gene ends were 3 bases for V and 7 bases for J; bases not matched to a gene: 15. The CDR3 runs to 16 residues. Germline V gene sequence: CDR1 MNHEY, CDR2 SVGAGI.

This rearrangement joins TRBV5-4 to TRBJ2-5; a possible D gene is TRBD1 (6 bases). Germline CDR1 and CDR2: SGHNT and YYREEE (reference sequence). Trimming left V 4 bases short and J 5 bases short, with 18 bases between. The length of the CDR3 is 15 residues. CDR3 sequence (DNA): TGTGCCAGCAGCCAAGATCAGGGGTTCGATGAGACCCAGTACTTC. It specifies CASSQDQGFDETQYF.

The rearrangement links TRBV6-1 to TRBJ2-5; 9 bases agree with TRBD1. With 10 bases clipped from V and 3 bases from J, the junction kept 6 bases outside the gene matches. The CDR3 runs to 13 residues. Germline V CDR1 and CDR2: MNHNS, SASEGT. The CDR3 region is CATTGGGEETQYF. The CDR3 nucleotides read TGTGCCACTACAGGGGGCGGGGAAGAGACCCAGTACTTC.

The rearrangement links TRBV13 to TRBJ1-2; maybe TRBD1 (5 bases). This CDR3 has 16 residues. The germline V gene has CDR1 PRHDT and CDR2 FYEKMQ (reference sequence). V lost 7 bases, J lost 0 bases, and 18 bases lay in between. The chain's CDR3 is CASKTVGYTANYGYTF. CDR3 nucleotides: TGTGCCAGCAAGACAGTTGGGTATACGGCTAACTATGGCTACACCTTC.

The chain uses TRBV30 and TRBJ1-4, with 9 bases aligning to TRBD1. Germline V gives CDR1 GTSNPN, CDR2 SVGIG (reference sequence). Trimming cost V 1 base and J 10 bases; bases outside gene matches: 7. This CDR3 is 14 amino acids long. The CDR3 protein is CAWSGNRGQAKLFF. The CDR3 coding sequence is TGTGCCTGGAGTGGAAACAGGGGGCAGGCAAAACTGTTTTTT. Full variable domain (rest looked up from reference TRBV30 and TRBJ1-4): SQTIHQWPATLVQPVGSPLSLECTVEGTSNPNLYWYRQAAGRGLQLLFYSVGIGQISSEVPQNLSASRPQDRQFILSSKKLLLSDSGFYLCAWSGNRGQAKLFFGSGTQLSVL.

V and J are TRBV4-1 and TRBJ2-1, with 12 bases lining up with TRBD2. V lost 1 base to trimming and J lost 7 bases; unmatched junction nucleotides: 5. The CDR3 contains 16 residues. Germline lookup yields CDR1 MGHRA and CDR2 YSYEKL. CDR3 protein: CASSQGEGLAGNEQFF. CDR3 bases: TGCGCCAGCAGCCAAGGAGAAGGACTAGCGGGAAATGAGCAGTTCTTC.